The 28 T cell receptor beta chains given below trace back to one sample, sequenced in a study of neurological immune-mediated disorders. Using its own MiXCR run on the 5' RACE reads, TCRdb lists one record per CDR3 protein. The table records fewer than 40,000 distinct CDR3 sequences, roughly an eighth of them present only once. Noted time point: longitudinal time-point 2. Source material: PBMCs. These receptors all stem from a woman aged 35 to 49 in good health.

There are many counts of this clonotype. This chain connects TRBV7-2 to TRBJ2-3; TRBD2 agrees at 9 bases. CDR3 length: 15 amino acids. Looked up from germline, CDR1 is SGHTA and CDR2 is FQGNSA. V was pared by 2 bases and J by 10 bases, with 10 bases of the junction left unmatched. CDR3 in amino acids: CASSLWAGGPFPQYF. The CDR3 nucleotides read TGTGCCAGCAGCTTATGGGCGGGAGGGCCTTTCCCGCAGTATTTT.

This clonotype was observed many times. This chain's CDR3 is CSAEPNLVFLLETQYF. The CDR3 coding sequence is TGCAGTGCTGAACCGAATTTAGTCTTCCTTTTGGAGACCCAGTACTTC. The chain joins TRBV20-1 to TRBJ2-5; D call uncertain. The CDR3 runs 16 residues. Trimming took 5 bases from V and 5 from J, leaving 24 bases between them. Germline V lookup: CDR1 DFQATT, CDR2 SNEGSKA (reference sequence).

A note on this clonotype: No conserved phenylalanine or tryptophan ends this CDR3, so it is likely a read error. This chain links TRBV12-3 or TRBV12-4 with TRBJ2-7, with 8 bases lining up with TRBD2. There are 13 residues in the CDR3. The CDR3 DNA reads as TGTGTCAGCGCCCCCGCGGGGGGCTACGAGCAGTACATC. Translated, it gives CVSAPAGGYEQYI.

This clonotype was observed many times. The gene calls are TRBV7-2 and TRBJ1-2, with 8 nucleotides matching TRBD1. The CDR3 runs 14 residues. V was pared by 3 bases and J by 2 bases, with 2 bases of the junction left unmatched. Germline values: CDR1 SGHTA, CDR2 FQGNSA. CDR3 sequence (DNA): TGTGCCAGCAGCTTTAGACAGGGGAACTATGGCTACACCTTC. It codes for CASSFRQGNYGYTF.

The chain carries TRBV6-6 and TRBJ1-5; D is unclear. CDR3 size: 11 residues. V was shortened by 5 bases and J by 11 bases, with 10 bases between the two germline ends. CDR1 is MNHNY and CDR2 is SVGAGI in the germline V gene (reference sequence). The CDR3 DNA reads TGTGCCAGCAGTAATTCCCCGACCCAGCATTTT. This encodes CASSNSPTQHF.

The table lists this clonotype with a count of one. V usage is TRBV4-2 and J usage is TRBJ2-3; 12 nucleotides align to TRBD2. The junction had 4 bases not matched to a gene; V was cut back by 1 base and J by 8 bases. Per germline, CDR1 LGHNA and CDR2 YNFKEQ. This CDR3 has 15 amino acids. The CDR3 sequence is CASSQGLAGVSTQYF. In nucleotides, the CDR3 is TGTGCCAGCAGCCAAGGACTAGCGGGAGTGAGTACGCAGTATTTT.

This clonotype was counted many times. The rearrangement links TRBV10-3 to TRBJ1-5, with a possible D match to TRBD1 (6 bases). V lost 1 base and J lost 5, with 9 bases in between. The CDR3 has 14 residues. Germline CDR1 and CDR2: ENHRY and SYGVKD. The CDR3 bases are TGTGCCATCAGTGAGTTCAGGGGCGATCAGCCCCAGCATTTT. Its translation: CAISEFRGDQPQHF.

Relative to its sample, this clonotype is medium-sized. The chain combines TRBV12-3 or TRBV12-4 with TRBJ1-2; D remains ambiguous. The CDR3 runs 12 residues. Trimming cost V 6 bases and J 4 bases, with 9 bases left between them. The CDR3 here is CASRFRGYGYTF. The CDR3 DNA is TGTGCCAGCAGGTTTCGGGGCTATGGCTACACCTTC.

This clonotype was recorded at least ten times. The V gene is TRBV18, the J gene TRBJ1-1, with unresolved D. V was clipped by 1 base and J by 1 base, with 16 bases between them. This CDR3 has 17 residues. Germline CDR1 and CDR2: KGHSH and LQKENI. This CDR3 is CASSPLRIGDSNTEAFF. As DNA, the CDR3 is TGTGCCAGCTCACCACTTCGTATTGGGGATTCGAACACTGAAGCTTTCTTT.

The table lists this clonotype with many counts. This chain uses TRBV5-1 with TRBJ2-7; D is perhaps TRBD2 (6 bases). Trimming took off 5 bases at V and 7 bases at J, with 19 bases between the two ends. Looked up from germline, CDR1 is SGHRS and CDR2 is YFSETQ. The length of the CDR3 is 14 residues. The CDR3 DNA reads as TGCGCCAGCAGTCTTAACGTAGGGGCGGGGGAGCAGTACTTC. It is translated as CASSLNVGAGEQYF.

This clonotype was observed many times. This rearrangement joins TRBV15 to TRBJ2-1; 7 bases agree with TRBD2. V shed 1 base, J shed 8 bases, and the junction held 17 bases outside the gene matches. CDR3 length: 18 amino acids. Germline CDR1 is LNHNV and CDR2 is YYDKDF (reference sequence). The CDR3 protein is CATSRAARRDYRTDEQFF. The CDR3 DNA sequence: TGTGCCACCAGCAGAGCAGCTCGCCGGGACTACCGAACCGATGAGCAGTTCTTC.

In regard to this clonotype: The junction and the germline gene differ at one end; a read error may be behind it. CDR3 in amino acids: CASSYDRSTGANVLNF. CDR3 DNA: TGTGCCAGCAGTTATGACAGATCCACCGGGGCCAACGTCCTGAATTTC. The chain couples TRBV6-2 or TRBV6-3 to TRBJ2-6; the D gene could be TRBD1 or TRBD2 (5 bases each). CDR3 length equals 16 residues. Germline-derived CDR1 and CDR2 are MNHEY and SVGEGT.

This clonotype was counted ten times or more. DNA for the CDR3: TGTGCCAGCAGCCCCAGGAAGCACTGGGGCCAGTACTTC. Its translation is CASSPRKHWGQYF. This chain connects TRBV7-2 to TRBJ2-5, with no clear D. Germline V lookup: CDR1 SGHTA, CDR2 FQGNSA. This CDR3 region has 13 residues. V lost 5 bases, J lost 10 bases, and 17 bases lay in between.

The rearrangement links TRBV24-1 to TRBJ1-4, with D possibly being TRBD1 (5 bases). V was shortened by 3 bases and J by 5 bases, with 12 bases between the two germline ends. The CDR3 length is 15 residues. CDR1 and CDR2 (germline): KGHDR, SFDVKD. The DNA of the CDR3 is TGTGCCACCAGTGATCCCAGCCGGGGGAATGAAAAACTGTTTTTT. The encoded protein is CATSDPSRGNEKLFF.

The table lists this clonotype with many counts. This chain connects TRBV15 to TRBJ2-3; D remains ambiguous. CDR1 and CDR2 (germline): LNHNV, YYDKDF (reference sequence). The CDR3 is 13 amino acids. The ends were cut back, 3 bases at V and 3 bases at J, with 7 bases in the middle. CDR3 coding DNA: TGTGCCACCAGCAGCGCTGGGACAGATACGCAGTATTTT. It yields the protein CATSSAGTDTQYF. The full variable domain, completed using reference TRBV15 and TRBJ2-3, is DAMVIQNPRYQVTQFGKPVTLSCSQTLNHNVMYWYQQKSSQAPKLLFHYYDKDFNNEADTPDNFQSRRPNTSFCFLDIRSPGLGDTAMYLCATSSAGTDTQYFGPGTRLTVL.

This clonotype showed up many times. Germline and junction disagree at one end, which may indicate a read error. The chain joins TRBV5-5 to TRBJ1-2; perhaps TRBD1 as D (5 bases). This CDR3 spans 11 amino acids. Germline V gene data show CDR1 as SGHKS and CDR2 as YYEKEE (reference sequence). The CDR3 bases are TGTGCCAGCAGCTTAGGGATCCGGGGGTCCTTC. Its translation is CASSLGIRGSF.

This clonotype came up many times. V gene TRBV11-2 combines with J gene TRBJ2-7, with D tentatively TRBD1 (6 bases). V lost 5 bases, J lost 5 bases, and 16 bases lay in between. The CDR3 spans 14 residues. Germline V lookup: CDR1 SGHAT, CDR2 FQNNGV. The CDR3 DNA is TGTGCCAGCAGCCCCCGGGACAAGTACGACGAGCAGTACTTC. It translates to CASSPRDKYDEQYF.

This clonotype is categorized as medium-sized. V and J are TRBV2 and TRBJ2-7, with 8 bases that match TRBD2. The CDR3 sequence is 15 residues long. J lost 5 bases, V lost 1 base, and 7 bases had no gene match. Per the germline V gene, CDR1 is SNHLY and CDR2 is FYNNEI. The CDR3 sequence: CASSEEGLGANEQYF. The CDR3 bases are TGTGCCAGCAGTGAAGAGGGACTAGGGGCCAACGAGCAGTACTTC. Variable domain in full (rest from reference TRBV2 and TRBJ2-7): EPEVTQTPSHQVTQMGQEVILRCVPISNHLYFYWYRQILGQKVEFLVSFYNNEISEKSEIFDDQFSVERPDGSNFTLKIRSTKLEDSAMYFCASSEEGLGANEQYFGPGTRLTVT.

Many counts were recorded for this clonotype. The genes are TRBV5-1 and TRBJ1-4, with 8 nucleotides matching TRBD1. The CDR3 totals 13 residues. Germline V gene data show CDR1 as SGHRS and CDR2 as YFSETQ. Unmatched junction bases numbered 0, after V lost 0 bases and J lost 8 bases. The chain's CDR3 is CASSLDRGEKLFF. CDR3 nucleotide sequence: TGCGCCAGCAGCTTGGACAGGGGGGAAAAACTGTTTTTT.

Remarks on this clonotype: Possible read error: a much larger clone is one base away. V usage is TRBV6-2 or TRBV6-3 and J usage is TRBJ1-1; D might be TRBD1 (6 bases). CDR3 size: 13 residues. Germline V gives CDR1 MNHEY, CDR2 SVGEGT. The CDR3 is CASSYPRDTDAFF. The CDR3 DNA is TGTGCCAGCAGTTACCCGCGGGACACTGACGCTTTCTTT.

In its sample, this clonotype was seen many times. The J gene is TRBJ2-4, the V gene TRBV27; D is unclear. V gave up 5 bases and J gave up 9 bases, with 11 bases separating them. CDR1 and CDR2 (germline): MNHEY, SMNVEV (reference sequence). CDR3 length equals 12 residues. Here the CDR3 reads CASSPREGIQYF. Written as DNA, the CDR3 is TGTGCCAGCAGTCCTAGAGAAGGCATTCAGTACTTC.

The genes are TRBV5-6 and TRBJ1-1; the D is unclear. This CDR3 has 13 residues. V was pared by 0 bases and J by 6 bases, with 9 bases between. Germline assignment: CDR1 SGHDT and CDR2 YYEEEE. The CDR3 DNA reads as TGTGCCAGCAGCTTGGGGATTGTCGCTGAAGCTTTCTTT. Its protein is CASSLGIVAEAFF.

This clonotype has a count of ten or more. CDR3 sequence (DNA): TGCAGCGTTGAGTCCTCACCTAACACCGGGGAGCTGTTTTTT. Protein sequence: CSVESSPNTGELFF. J is TRBJ2-2 and V is TRBV29-1; D is unresolved. The CDR3 runs to 14 residues. The V and J ends lost 3 bases and 2 bases respectively, with 10 bases between them. Per germline, CDR1 SQVTM and CDR2 ANQGSEA.

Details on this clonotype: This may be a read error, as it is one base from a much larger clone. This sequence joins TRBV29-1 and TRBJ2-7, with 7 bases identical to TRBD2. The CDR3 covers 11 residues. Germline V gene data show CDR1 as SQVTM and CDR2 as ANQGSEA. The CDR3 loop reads CSAREAYDQYF. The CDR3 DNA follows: TGCAGCGCCCGGGAGGCCTACGACCAGTACTTC.

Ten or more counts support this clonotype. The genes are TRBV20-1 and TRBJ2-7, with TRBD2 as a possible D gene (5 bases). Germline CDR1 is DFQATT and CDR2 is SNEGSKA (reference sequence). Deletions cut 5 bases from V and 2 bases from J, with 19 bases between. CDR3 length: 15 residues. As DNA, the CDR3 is TGCAGTGCTGTGAGTTTTCCCGGACTGACCTACGAGCAGTACTTC. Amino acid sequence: CSAVSFPGLTYEQYF.

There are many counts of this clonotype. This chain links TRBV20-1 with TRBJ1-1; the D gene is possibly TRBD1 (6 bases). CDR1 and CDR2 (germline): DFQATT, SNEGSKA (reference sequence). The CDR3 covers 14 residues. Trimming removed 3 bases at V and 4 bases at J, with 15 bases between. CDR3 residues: CSASWSGDLTEAFF. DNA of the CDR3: TGCAGTGCTAGTTGGTCAGGGGATCTCACTGAAGCTTTCTTT.

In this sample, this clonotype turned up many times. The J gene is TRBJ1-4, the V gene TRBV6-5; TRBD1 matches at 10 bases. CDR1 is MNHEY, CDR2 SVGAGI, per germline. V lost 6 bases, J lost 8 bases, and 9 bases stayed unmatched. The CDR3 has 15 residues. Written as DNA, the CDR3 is TGTGCCAGCAGACCCGACAGGGGGCTAGCGGAAAAACTGTTTTTT. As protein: CASRPDRGLAEKLFF.

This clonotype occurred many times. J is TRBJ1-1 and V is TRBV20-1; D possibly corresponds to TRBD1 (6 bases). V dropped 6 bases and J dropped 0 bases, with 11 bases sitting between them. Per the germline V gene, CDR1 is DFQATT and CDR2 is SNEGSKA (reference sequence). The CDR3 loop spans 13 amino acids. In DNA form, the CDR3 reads TGCAGTGCGGCGACAGGCTTGAACACTGAAGCTTTCTTT. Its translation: CSAATGLNTEAFF.